Sequencing of this T cell receptor beta chain was carried out in a study of cytomegalovirus exposure and HLA in healthy donors. Study observations and caveats: Investigators reported approximately 170 TCR beta chains as tied to cytomegalovirus. Reported results showed that the classifier diagnosed cytomegalovirus status with high specificity and sensitivity.

TCRdb keeps only in-frame clones here, not all; method: immunoSEQ multiplex PCR. The sample carries 150,000 to 200,000 clones, roughly 86% recorded once. Germline CDR1 SGHRS, CDR2 YFSETQ. V was pared by 6 bases and J by 10 bases, with 11 bases between. The CDR3 extends over 11 amino acids. Comments on this clone: Its target is unknown.

The donors were in the approximately 120-subject validation cohort; that cohort was separate from the approximately 700-subject first cohort. This clonotype was obtained from a woman younger than 30 in good health and CMV-seronegative. The rearrangement uses TRBV5-1 and TRBJ2-1; TRBD2 might be the D (5 bases). Sample: PBMCs. This CDR3 reads CASTARGEQFF. The CDR3 nucleotides read TGCGCCAGCACTGCCCGAGGGGAGCAGTTCTTC.